The source of this T cell receptor (beta chain) is a study of cytomegalovirus exposure and HLA in healthy donors. The study, taken as a whole, reports: Later analysis identified several of the most significant clusters that appeared linked to common viral pathogens.

The primer mix had 60 Vbeta and 13 Jbeta primers. Measured with immunoSEQ multiplex PCR; TCRdb has only the in-frame clones, and not every one. The data hold fewer than 150,000 clones, with approximately 61% observed a single time. The V gene lost 5 bases and the J gene lost 4 bases, with 29 bases spanning the gap. The CDR3 has 19 amino acids. Germline-derived CDR1 and CDR2 are LNHNV and YYDKDF (reference sequence). This clone was detected only once. The antigen remains unidentified. This TCR derives from a human donor in good health. The V gene is TRBV15, the J gene TRBJ2-5; a possible D gene is TRBD2 (6 bases). The specimen was PBMCs. The CDR3 sequence: CATSPRLSGRKAFLETQYF. The DNA for the CDR3 is TGTGCCACCAGCCCGCGGCTCTCGGGGAGGAAGGCGTTTTTAGAGACCCAGTACTTC.